Listed here are 10 T cell receptor beta chains from one sample, sequenced in a study of T cells in Graves' hyperthyroidism and ophthalmopathy. Amplification yielded TCR beta CDR3 regions, with RNA transcripts as the source. TCR CDR3 underwent first-round RT-PCR with the HTBI primer set. Each CDR3 protein gets one entry after TCRdb re-called the multiplex PCR reads with MiXCR. The sample carries about 530,000 distinct CDR3 sequences, roughly 18% recorded once. Material: blood. The receptors were gathered from a woman aged 18-30 years with Graves' ophthalmopathy.

This clonotype was counted only a few times. One end of the junction varies from germline; a read error may be responsible. The V gene is TRBV6-5, the J gene TRBJ1-1; D perhaps matches TRBD1 (6 bases). This CDR3 has 15 amino acids. The germline V gene encodes CDR1 MNHEY and CDR2 SVGAGI. This chain's CDR3 is CGSSYREGLNTEAFF. The CDR3 DNA sequence: TGTGGCAGCAGTTACAGGGAGGGATTGAACACTGAAGCTTTCTTT.

The chain carries TRBV12-3 or TRBV12-4 and TRBJ2-1, with no clear D. This CDR3 comprises 19 residues. The ends were cut back, 1 base at V and 8 bases at J, with 27 bases in the middle. The CDR3 protein is CASSLGSASKAENLDEQFF. CDR3 nucleotides: TGTGCCAGCAGTTTAGGAAGCGCTAGTAAGGCGGAGAATTTGGATGAGCAGTTCTTC.

There are a few counts of this clonotype. The chain employs TRBV7-9 and TRBJ1-6; 9 bases fit TRBD1. The CDR3 is 15 amino acids. The V and J ends lost 7 bases and 8 bases, in that order; junction bases with no gene match: 9. Germline V gene data show CDR1 as SEHNR and CDR2 as FQNEAQ (reference sequence). This CDR3 is CASTLEGQGDSPLHF. DNA for the CDR3: TGTGCCAGCACCCTGGAGGGACAGGGTGATTCACCCCTCCACTTT.

The chain employs TRBV29-1 and TRBJ2-1; D gene unclear. Trimming removed 4 bases at V and 7 bases at J, with 17 bases between. CDR1 and CDR2 (germline): SQVTM, ANQGSEA. The CDR3 sequence is 14 residues long. CDR3 nucleotides: TGCAGCGTTGCCCGACGAGCCGGTCAAAATGAGCAGTTCTTC. It codes for CSVARRAGQNEQFF.

On this clonotype: A much larger clone differs from this one at a single base, so this may be a read error. This rearrangement joins TRBV7-2 to TRBJ1-2; no clear D gene. In germline, CDR1 is SGHTA, CDR2 FQGNSA. Trimming took off 4 bases at V and 5 bases at J, with 14 bases between the two ends. The CDR3 spans 14 residues. The CDR3 sequence: CASSYLRADYGYTF. The CDR3 bases are TGTGCCAGCAGCTACCTTAGGGCAGATTATGGCTACACCTTC.

This clonotype was seen a single time. V usage is TRBV6-2 or TRBV6-3 and J usage is TRBJ2-4, with 7 bases that match TRBD2. Looked up from germline, CDR1 is MNHEY and CDR2 is SVGEGT. J lost 6 bases, V lost 6 bases, and 11 bases had no gene match. This CDR3 has 15 residues. The CDR3 DNA reads as TGTGCCAGCAGATCGGTGGGAGGGGCGGCAAACATTCAGTACTTC. Protein product: CASRSVGGAANIQYF.

The chain has TRBV6-5 and TRBJ2-2; unclear D gene. The germline gives CDR1 MNHEY, CDR2 SVGAGI. V gave up 2 bases and J gave up 0 bases, with 10 bases separating them. The CDR3 spans 16 residues. CDR3 nucleotide sequence: TGTGCCAGCAGTTACAGGCCAGGACCGAACACCGGGGAGCTGTTTTTT. Protein product: CASSYRPGPNTGELFF.

The rearrangement uses TRBV9 and TRBJ1-1, with D uncertain. The CDR3 extends over 16 amino acids. The V end was cut by 0 bases, the J end by 1 base, with 13 bases between. CDR1 is SGDLS and CDR2 is YYNGEE in the germline V gene. The CDR3 sequence is CASSVVIEGRNTEAFF. The CDR3 nucleotides read TGTGCCAGCAGCGTAGTAATAGAGGGTAGGAACACTGAAGCTTTCTTT.

V is TRBV29-1 and J is TRBJ1-2; 9 bases agree with TRBD1. Germline V gene sequence: CDR1 SQVTM, CDR2 ANQGSEA. V shed 3 bases, J shed 8 bases, and the junction held 7 bases outside the gene matches. The CDR3 runs 13 residues. This CDR3 reads CSVETGGALGYTF. CDR3 DNA sequence: TGCAGCGTTGAGACAGGGGGGGCTTTAGGCTACACCTTC.

This clonotype was counted at least ten times. The chain employs TRBV6-4 and TRBJ1-1, with 8 bases that match TRBD1. There are 13 residues in the CDR3. With 8 bases clipped from V and 0 bases from J, the junction kept 2 bases outside the gene matches. CDR1 and CDR2 from the germline V gene are MRHNA and SNTAGT. CDR3 amino acids: CASSTGVNTEAFF. The CDR3 DNA reads TGTGCCAGCTCGACAGGGGTGAACACTGAAGCTTTCTTT.